These T cell receptor beta chains were read from a single sample in a study of shared clonotypes between healthy human individuals. Assay used: immunoSEQ multiplex PCR; TCRdb lists only in-frame clones, some missing. Counted here are millions of clones, just over 90% occurring once; the ten biggest clones make up 0.35% to 0.45%. The specimen sequenced was naive CD4+ T cells from PBMCs. The receptors shown here come from a young man in good health. Some clones in this sample may be carry-over from other donors' samples. Both conserved end residues are part of each CDR3. The D gene is left open where the match is weak. Only some rows state a clone size, as once, few, many or a class for expanded clones.

CDR3	DNA	J	size	D	V	length
CASSHAVGTEAFF	TGCGCCAGCAGCCACGCCGTTGGAACTGAAGCTTTCTTT	TRBJ1-1	once	NA	TRBV4-1	13
CASSGLGSNTEAFF	TGTGCCAGCAGTGGTCTGGGCAGCAACACTGAAGCTTTCTTT	TRBJ1-1	NA	NA	TRBV28	14
CASSSKIGTHYNEQFF	TGCGCCAGCAGCTCCAAAATCGGGACACATTACAATGAGCAGTTCTTC	TRBJ2-1	NA	NA	TRBV5-1	16
CASSQGQVTSSYNEQFF	TGCGCCAGCAGCCAAGGCCAGGTTACTAGCTCCTACAATGAGCAGTTCTTC	TRBJ2-1	NA	NA	TRBV4-1	17
CASSLGTASNQPQHF	TGTGCCAGCAGCCTGGGGACAGCAAGCAATCAGCCCCAGCATTTT	TRBJ1-5	NA	TRBD1	TRBV4-2	15
CAISESSSGNYNEQFF	TGTGCCATCAGTGAGTCGTCGAGCGGGAACTACAATGAGCAGTTCTTC	TRBJ2-1	NA	TRBD2	TRBV10-3	16
CASRIGDSNSPLHF	TGTGCCAGCAGAATAGGGGACAGTAATTCACCCCTCCACTTT	TRBJ1-6	once	TRBD1	TRBV28	14
CASSPRPGRERGNEQFF	TGTGCCAGCTCACCGCGGCCGGGAAGGGAACGAGGTAATGAGCAGTTCTTC	TRBJ2-1	NA	NA	TRBV18	17
CASSELSDRVLGNEQFF	TGTGCCAGCAGTGAACTTTCGGACAGGGTGTTAGGCAATGAGCAGTTCTTC	TRBJ2-1	NA	TRBD1	TRBV6-1	17
CASSFSEGQGSTEAFF	TGTGCCAGCAGTTTTAGCGAGGGGCAGGGTAGCACTGAAGCTTTCTTT	TRBJ1-1	NA	NA	TRBV28	16
CASSSTGTADQPQHF	TGTGCCAGCAGCTCTACCGGGACAGCTGATCAGCCCCAGCATTTT	TRBJ1-5	NA	TRBD1	TRBV7-2	15
CASSLAASGYTF	TGTGCCAGCAGCTTAGCGGCGTCCGGCTACACCTTC	TRBJ1-2	NA	NA	TRBV7-2	12
CASSLMGTFGRDEQFF	TGTGCCAGCAGCTTAATGGGGACCTTCGGGCGGGATGAGCAGTTCTTC	TRBJ2-1	NA	NA	TRBV7-3	16
CASSYSQSPQGILYEQYF	TGTGCCAGCAGTTACTCCCAGAGTCCACAGGGAATTCTCTACGAGCAGTACTTC	TRBJ2-7	NA	NA	TRBV6-7	18
CSAHGWAGNTIYF	TGCAGCGCCCACGGGTGGGCTGGAAACACCATATATTTT	TRBJ1-3	NA	NA	TRBV29-1	13
CASSLAGQSYEQYF	TGTGCCAGCAGCTTGGCGGGACAGTCCTACGAGCAGTACTTC	TRBJ2-7	NA	TRBD1	TRBV5-4	14
CASSLGRVGSYEQYF	TGTGCCAGCAGCTTGGGCAGGGTGGGATCCTACGAGCAGTACTTC	TRBJ2-7	once	NA	TRBV5-4	15
CASSLGPSDVVYLDTQYF	TGCGCCAGCAGCTTGGGGCCTAGCGACGTTGTTTATCTCGATACGCAGTATTTT	TRBJ2-3	NA	NA	TRBV5-1	18
CASSLVNYEQYF	TGTGCCAGCAGCTTGGTCAATTACGAGCAGTACTTC	TRBJ2-7	NA	NA	TRBV5-6	12
CASRTIPGQLTEAFF	TGTGCCAGCAGGACAATACCTGGACAGCTCACTGAAGCTTTCTTT	TRBJ1-1	NA	NA	TRBV6-5	15
CAWSAGTRGIEAFF	TGTGCCTGGAGTGCCGGGACTCGGGGAATTGAAGCTTTCTTT	TRBJ1-1	NA	NA	TRBV30	14
CASSYRAGPNFYEQYF	TGTGCCAGCAGCTACCGAGCGGGCCCGAACTTCTACGAGCAGTACTTC	TRBJ2-7	NA	NA	TRBV9	16
CASSLNVYGYTF	TGTGCCAGCAGCTTAAACGTCTATGGCTACACCTTC	TRBJ1-2	NA	NA	TRBV7-9	12